This T cell receptor beta chain derives from a study of read filtering for tumor transcriptome and immune sequencing. Molecular barcoded adaptors covering alpha/delta and beta/gamma chains were used on approximately 400 ng RNA. TCRdb redid the calling of the reads with MiXCR, one entry per CDR3 protein. The table has some 130,000 distinct CDR3 sequences, approximately 13% seen once; the top ten hold more than 6.5%. V was trimmed by 5 bases and J by 9 bases, leaving 20 bases between them. The CDR3 spans 16 residues. At the time of active disease, bone marrow was collected from every patient. This clonotype was counted at least ten times.

The rearrangement joins TRBV12-3 or TRBV12-4 to TRBJ1-6, with a possible D match to TRBD1 (5 bases). Material: a population of CD138-negative cells sorted from bone marrow. The clonotype originates from a donor at least 40 years old with multiple myeloma. The CDR3 region has the DNA TGTGCCAGCAGTCGAGGACATCCAAGTCAGGGTTCACCCCTCCACTTT. It codes for CASSRGHPSQGSPLHF.